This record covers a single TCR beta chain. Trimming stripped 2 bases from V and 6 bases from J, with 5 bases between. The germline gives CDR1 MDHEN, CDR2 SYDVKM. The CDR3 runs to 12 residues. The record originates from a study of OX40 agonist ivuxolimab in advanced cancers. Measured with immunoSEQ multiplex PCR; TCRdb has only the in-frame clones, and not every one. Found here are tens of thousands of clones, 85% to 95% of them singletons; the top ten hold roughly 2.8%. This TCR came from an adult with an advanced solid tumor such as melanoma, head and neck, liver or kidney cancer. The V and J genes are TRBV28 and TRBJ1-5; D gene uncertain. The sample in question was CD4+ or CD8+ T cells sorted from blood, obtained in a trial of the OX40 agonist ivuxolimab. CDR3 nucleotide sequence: TGTGCCAGCAGTTTACAGGTTCAGCCCCAGCATTTT. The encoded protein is CASSLQVQPQHF. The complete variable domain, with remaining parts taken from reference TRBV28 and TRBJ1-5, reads DVKVTQSSRYLVKRTGEKVFLECVQDMDHENMFWYRQDPGLGLRLIYFSYDVKMKEKGDIPEGYSVSREKKERFSLILESASTNQTSMYLCASSLQVQPQHFGDGTRLSIL.